The clone carrying this TCR beta chain was seen many times. Its antigen is not known. The data are from a study of neurological immune-mediated disorders. Findings and limits, study-wide: The absence of any CDR3 amino acid sequence shared by expanded clones across subjects suggests that repertoires were private in all groups. The repertoires of 18 of 34 multiple sclerosis patients were placed by phylogenetic grouping in a single related-CDR3 cluster, which may be a signature.

TCRdb processed the 5' RACE reads anew with MiXCR; each CDR3 protein has one entry. The sample includes about 59,000 distinct CDR3 sequences, around 3.4% of them seen just once. PBMCs stored at -80 C, 2 million in total, were the source of the unsorted libraries. Sequences were obtained from PBMCs. The clonotype was recovered from a woman aged 25 to 39 with multiple sclerosis.

Here the CDR3 reads CATSDRSGRATDTQYF. The DNA for the CDR3 is TGTGCCACCAGTGACCGTAGCGGGAGGGCCACAGATACGCAGTATTTT. The chain combines TRBV24-1 with TRBJ2-3, with TRBD2 identical over 11 bases. Per the germline V gene, CDR1 is KGHDR and CDR2 is SFDVKD. Trimming at V came to 4 bases and at J to 2 bases, leaving 4 bases not matched to a gene. The CDR3 extends over 16 amino acids.